Listed below are T cell receptor beta chains from one sample, sequenced in a study of cytomegalovirus exposure and HLA in healthy donors. Profiling relied on immunoSEQ multiplex PCR, and the TCRdb table lists in-frame clones only, not all of them. The top ten clones hold about 1.9% of a sample with 150,000 to 200,000 clones, about 80% of them seen once. The sequenced sample consisted of PBMCs. Every receptor here comes from a woman between 18 and 29 years old in good health and CMV-seropositive. CDR3s include the opening cysteine and the closing phenylalanine or tryptophan.

v_call cdr3_aa
TRBV4-2 CASSGRSYGYTF
TRBV7-3 CASQGAHGEQFF
TRBV4-2 CASSQGRGAYTDTQYF
TRBV27 CASMDGVTQYF
TRBV4-3 CASSQASALAGGSSGELFF
TRBV7-9 CASSSLRDRVDYGYTF
TRBV5-4 CASSLNILAGGTYEQYF
TRBV5-4 CAIPVREGIGGYTF
TRBV6-1 CASSEGRGTGELFF
TRBV4-1 CASSGDGSYGYTF
TRBV2 CASSVWDRASNEQFF
TRBV11-2 CASSSGTSGPSYNEQFF
TRBV23-1 CASSQPRDRGSSYNEQFF
TRBV6-6 CASSYGGSTSTDTQYF
TRBV4-2 CASSQDWESSTDTQYF
TRBV5-4 CASSKGTSGLQETQYF
TRBV5-4 CASSWRNTGELFF
TRBV13 CASSLGTGKSYTF
TRBV29-1 CSVDTGGSYNEQFF
TRBV30 CAWSSGVTDTQYF
TRBV19 CASSINGLSENLFHPFYGYTF
TRBV18 CASSPTGTEAFF
TRBV5-1 CASSWLTGVGYTF
TRBV6-1 CASTRNLYGYTF
TRBV7-8 CASSSYGQGARYGYTF
TRBV6-1 CASSEEASGVQETQYF
TRBV5-1 CASRDRGLTTDTQYF
TRBV5-1 CASSLGSAGNTIYF
TRBV7-6 CASSLGWTSGGGYNEQFF
TRBV5-6 CASSSNGIEAFF
TRBV7-6 CASSGLAVHEQYF
TRBV9 CASSRRDSAGYTF
TRBV28 CASSPPQWGRDTEAFF
TRBV29-1 CSVNGQGVNTEAFF
TRBV15 CATSERRGNQPQHF
TRBV29-1 CSVVTGDWVGYTF
TRBV9 CASSASQGFGNTIYF
TRBV6-1 CASSEGQVSGANVLTF
TRBV19 CASSILISGTGTFNQPQHF
TRBV6-1 CASSEGVAVYYGYTF
TRBV7-2 CASSFPTGPNTEAFF
TRBV4-1 CASSQGRGSTDTQYF
TRBV7-9 CASSPGMNRGANYGYTF
TRBV4-3 CASSHGFPPHGGELFF
TRBV18 CASSNWPSYGYTF
TRBV7-9 CASSFQGDGYTF
TRBV27 CASSSFTGQGYTF
TRBV7-9 CASSIRRLSRETQYF
TRBV7-2 CASSLNRDREDGGYTF
TRBV7-2 CASSLALLPDRAPFSGWTF
TRBV6-1 CASSEWTGRYNEQFF
TRBV30 CAWTPSVGFYSGNTIYF
TRBV11-2 CASSLLGLAGGQETQYF
TRBV6-6 CASSPITGNTEAFF
TRBV7-2 CASSLSPSGGLAQYF
TRBV5-1 CASSLSQGTNTEAFF
TRBV9 CASSLRGGADTEAFF
TRBV7-3 CASSYRGGVVSGANGLTF